This T cell receptor beta chain was sequenced for a study of blood T cell repertoires in COVID-19. Sequencing was performed with immunoSEQ multiplex PCR; in TCRdb, only in-frame clones are kept and a portion is missing. The repertoire has roughly 220,000 clones, approximately 83% of them found once; the top ten carry roughly 1.3%. Germline CDR1 and CDR2: LGHDT and YNNKEL (reference sequence). CDR3 length equals 15 residues. Deletions cut 1 base from V and 2 bases from J, with 12 bases between. The sample was PBMCs or T cells enriched from blood (not recorded which). The clonotype was recovered from a woman aged 40 to 55 with acute COVID-19. The rearrangement links TRBV3-1 (or the pseudogene TRBV3-2) to TRBJ2-7, with D unclear. As DNA, the CDR3 is TGTGCCAGCAGCCAAGGGTTGACACCCACCTACGAGCAGTACTTC. It encodes CASSQGLTPTYEQYF.